This T cell receptor (beta chain) is drawn from a study of blood T cell repertoires in COVID-19 (dated by TCRdb to 2020 to 2022). In terms of the full investigation: Collaborator samples came from the United States, Italy and Spain and covered acute and convalescent phases of COVID-19. Sample metadata almost always included a de-identified subject ID, COVID-19 status, age in years and sex. The prospective study material was composed of cDNA or gDNA derived from T cells, B-cell-depleted T cells, or PBMCs. The dataset comprised deeply sampled blood TCRbeta repertoires from subjects exposed to, actively infected with, or recovered from COVID-19. Where available, HLA class I and class II types were obtained from metadata supplied by the sample provider rather than from assay-based typing. Samples came from the ongoing ImmuneRACE study (first 160 participants) plus 1,254 subjects from 6 global collaborators. The repertoires were released in a freely available public database meant as a resource for research on the immune response to SARS-CoV-2.

Whole blood was collected in K2EDTA tubes by collaborating institutions according to the institutions' own protocols. For TCRbeta analysis, collaborators shipped samples in one of three forms: frozen whole blood, isolated PBMCs, or DNA extracted from either of those sample types. A note on this clone: Its recognized antigen is unknown. No base qualities exist here, and no much larger clone lies one base off it.

Beyond this particular receptor, the publication reports: How much clinical and demographic metadata was included differed by source and by participant, and the metadata was provided uncurated.

The immunoSEQ Assay, a bias-controlled multiplex PCR, was used to amplify TCRbeta CDR3 regions from genomic DNA. Under the source paper's analysis protocol: The number of nucleated cells in each sample was estimated by amplification of reference gene primers within the assay. To quantify the absolute abundance of each unique TCRbeta CDR3 rearrangement, sequence reads were collapsed and filtered. Productive Simpson clonality was computed per sample as the square root of Simpson's diversity index over productive rearrangements. The source is immuneACCESS, and TCRdb retained only in-frame sequences with V and J called. Part of the clones is not carried over; for the studies checked, unresolved V genes explain less than half of this, and the remainder is unexplained. D and trimming were read from the DNA, whereas the V and J calls and clone size are those reported in that table. Present in this sample are roughly 92,000 clones, over 70% of which were seen just once. The ten top clones hold approximately 31% of the sample.

The origin of this receptor is an elderly woman with active or convalescent COVID-19. The material sequenced was peripheral blood.

The CDR3 reads CASSSGLHNEQFF. The DNA reads as follows: TGTGCCAGCAGCTCGGGACTGCATAATGAGCAGTTCTTC. The chain employs TRBV7-3 and TRBJ2-1; TRBD2 is a weak D gene call, 6 bases matching. From the cysteine up to the phenylalanine, the CDR3 has a length of 13 residues. This entry keeps only the CDR3 DNA: 39 bases, framed from base 1. Trimming takes 4 bases from V and 7 bases from J, and the germline ends sit 11 bases apart. The germline V gene sets CDR1 to SGHTA and CDR2 to FQGTGA.